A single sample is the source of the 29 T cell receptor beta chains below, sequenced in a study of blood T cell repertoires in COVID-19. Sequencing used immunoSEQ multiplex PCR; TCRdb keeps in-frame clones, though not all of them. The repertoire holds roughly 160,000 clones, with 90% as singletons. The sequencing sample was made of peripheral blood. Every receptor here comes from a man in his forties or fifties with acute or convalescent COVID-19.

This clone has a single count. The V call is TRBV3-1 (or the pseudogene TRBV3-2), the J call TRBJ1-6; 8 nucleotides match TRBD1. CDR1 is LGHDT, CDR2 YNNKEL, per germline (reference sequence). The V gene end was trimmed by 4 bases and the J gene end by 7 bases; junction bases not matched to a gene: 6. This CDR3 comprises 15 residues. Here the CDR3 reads CASSPRTGPNSPLHF. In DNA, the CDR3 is TGTGCCAGCAGCCCCAGGACAGGGCCCAATTCACCCCTCCACTTT.

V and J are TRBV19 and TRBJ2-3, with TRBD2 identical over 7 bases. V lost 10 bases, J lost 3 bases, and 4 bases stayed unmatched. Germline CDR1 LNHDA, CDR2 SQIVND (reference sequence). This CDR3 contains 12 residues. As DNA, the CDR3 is TGTGCCACGGCGGGAGCTACAGATACGCAGTATTTT. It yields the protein CATAGATDTQYF.

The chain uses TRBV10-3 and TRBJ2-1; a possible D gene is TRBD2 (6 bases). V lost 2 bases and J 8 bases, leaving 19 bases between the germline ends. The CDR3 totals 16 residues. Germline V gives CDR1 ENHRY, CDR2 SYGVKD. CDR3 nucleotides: TGTGCCATCAGTGAGCGGCGGGATACAACCACACATGAGCAGTTCTTC. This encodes CAISERRDTTTHEQFF.

The CDR3 bases are TGTGCCACCAACAGGGGTTCACCCCTCCACTTT. It encodes CATNRGSPLHF. The rearrangement links TRBV28 to TRBJ1-6, with 7 bases identical to TRBD1. J was trimmed by 9 bases and V by 10 bases; bases with no gene match: 3. This CDR3 region has 11 residues. CDR1 MDHEN and CDR2 SYDVKM come from the germline V gene.

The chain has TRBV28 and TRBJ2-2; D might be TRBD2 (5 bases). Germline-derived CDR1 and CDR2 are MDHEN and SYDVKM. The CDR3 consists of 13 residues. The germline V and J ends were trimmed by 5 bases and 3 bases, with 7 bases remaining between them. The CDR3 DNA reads TGTGCCAGCAGTCTGGACTACACCGGGGAGCTGTTTTTT. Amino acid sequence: CASSLDYTGELFF.

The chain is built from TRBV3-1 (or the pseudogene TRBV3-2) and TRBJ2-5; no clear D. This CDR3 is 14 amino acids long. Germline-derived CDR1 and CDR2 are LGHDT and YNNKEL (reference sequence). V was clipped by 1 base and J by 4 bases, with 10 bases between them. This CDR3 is CASSQGKRAETQYF. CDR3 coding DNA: TGTGCCAGCAGCCAAGGGAAGCGCGCAGAGACCCAGTACTTC.

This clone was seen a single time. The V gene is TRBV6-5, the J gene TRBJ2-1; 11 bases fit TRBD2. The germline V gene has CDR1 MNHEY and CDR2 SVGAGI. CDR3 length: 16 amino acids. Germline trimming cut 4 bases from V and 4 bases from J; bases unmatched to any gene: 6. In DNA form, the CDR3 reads TGTGCCAGCAGTTCCCCGGGACTAGCGGCATACAATGAGCAGTTCTTC. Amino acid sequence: CASSSPGLAAYNEQFF.

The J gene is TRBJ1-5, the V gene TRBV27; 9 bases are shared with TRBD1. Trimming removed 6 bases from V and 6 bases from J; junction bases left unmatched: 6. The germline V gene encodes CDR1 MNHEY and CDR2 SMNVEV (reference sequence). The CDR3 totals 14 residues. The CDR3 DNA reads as TGTGCCAGCAGGCCGGGACAGGGTCGTCAGCCCCAGCATTTT. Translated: CASRPGQGRQPQHF.

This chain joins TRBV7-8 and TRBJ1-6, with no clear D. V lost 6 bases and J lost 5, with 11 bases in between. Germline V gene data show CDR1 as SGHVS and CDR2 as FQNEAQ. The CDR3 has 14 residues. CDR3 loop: CASRKDGNNSPLHF. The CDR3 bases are TGTGCCAGCAGGAAGGACGGGAATAATTCACCCCTCCACTTT.

As DNA, the CDR3 is TGTGCCAGCAGTTACGGAGCGGGGACCACAGATACGCAGTATTTT. It yields the protein CASSYGAGTTDTQYF. The chain combines TRBV6-5 with TRBJ2-3, with TRBD2 matching over 7 bases. Unmatched junction bases numbered 4, after V lost 2 bases and J lost 2 bases. The V gene's germline CDR1 is MNHEY and CDR2 SVGAGI. This CDR3 has 15 amino acids.

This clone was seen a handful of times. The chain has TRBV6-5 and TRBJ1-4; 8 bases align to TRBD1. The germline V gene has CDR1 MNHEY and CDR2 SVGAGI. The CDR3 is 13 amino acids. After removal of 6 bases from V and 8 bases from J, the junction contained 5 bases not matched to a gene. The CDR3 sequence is CASRNRGGEKLFF. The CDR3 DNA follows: TGTGCCAGCAGAAACAGGGGGGGCGAAAAACTGTTTTTT.

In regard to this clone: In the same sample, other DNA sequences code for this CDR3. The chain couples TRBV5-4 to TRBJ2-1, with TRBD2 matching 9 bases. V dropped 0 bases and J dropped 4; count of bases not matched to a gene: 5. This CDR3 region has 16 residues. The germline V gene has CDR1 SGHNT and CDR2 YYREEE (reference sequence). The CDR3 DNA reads TGTGCCAGCAGCTTGGCCGGGCTAGCGGGGTACAATGAGCAGTTCTTC. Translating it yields CASSLAGLAGYNEQFF.

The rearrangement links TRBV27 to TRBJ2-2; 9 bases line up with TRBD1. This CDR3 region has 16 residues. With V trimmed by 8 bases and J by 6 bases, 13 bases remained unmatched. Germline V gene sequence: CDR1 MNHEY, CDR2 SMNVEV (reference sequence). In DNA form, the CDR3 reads TGTGCCAGCGGCCGGAGGGACAGGGTATCGGCCGGGGAGCTGTTTTTT. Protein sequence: CASGRRDRVSAGELFF.

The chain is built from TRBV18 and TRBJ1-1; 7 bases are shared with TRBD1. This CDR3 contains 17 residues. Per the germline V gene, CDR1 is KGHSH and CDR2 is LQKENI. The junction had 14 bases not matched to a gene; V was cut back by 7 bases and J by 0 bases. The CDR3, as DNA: TGTGCCAGCTTACCCCGGGACAGAGATTACATGAACACTGAAGCTTTCTTT. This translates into CASLPRDRDYMNTEAFF.

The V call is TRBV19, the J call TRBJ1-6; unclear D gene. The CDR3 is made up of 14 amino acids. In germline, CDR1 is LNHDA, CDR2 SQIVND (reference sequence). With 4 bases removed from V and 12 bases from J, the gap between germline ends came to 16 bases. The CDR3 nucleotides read TGTGCCAGTAGTACGACAACCTTCCCAGAACCCCTCCACTTT. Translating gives CASSTTTFPEPLHF.

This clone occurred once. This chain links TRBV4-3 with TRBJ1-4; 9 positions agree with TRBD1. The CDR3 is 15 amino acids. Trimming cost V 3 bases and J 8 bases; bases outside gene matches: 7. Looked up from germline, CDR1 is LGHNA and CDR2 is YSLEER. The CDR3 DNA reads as TGCGCCAGCAGCCAGTTGACAGGGGGAAGGGAAAAACTGTTTTTT. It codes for CASSQLTGGREKLFF.

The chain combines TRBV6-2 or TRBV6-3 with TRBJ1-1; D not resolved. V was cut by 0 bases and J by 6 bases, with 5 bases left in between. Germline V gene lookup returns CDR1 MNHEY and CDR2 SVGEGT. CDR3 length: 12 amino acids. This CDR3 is CASSYSASEAFF. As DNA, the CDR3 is TGTGCCAGCAGTTACTCGGCCTCTGAAGCTTTCTTT.

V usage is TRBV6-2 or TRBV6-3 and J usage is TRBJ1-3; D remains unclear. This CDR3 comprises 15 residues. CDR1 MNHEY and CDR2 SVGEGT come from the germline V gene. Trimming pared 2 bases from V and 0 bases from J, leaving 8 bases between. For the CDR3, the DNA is TGTGCCAGCAGTTACCACACATCCTCTGGAAACACCATATATTTT. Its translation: CASSYHTSSGNTIYF.

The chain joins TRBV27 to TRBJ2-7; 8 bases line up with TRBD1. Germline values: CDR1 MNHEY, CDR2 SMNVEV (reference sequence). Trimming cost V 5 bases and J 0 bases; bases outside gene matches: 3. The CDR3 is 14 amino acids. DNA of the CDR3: TGTGCCAGCAGTACGGGACAGGACTCCTACGAGCAGTACTTC. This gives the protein CASSTGQDSYEQYF.

The CDR3 DNA reads as TGTGCCAGCAGAGGCCACGGCCGGGGGGCTGAAGCTTTCTTT. Translated, it gives CASRGHGRGAEAFF. The chain has TRBV28 and TRBJ1-1, with D possibly being TRBD1 (5 bases). V was trimmed by 6 bases and J by 6 bases, leaving 17 bases between them. CDR3 length equals 14 residues. Germline V CDR1 and CDR2: MDHEN, SYDVKM. Full variable domain (remainder filled in from reference TRBV28 and TRBJ1-1): DVKVTQSSRYLVKRTGEKVFLECVQDMDHENMFWYRQDPGLGLRLIYFSYDVKMKEKGDIPEGYSVSREKKERFSLILESASTNQTSMYLCASRGHGRGAEAFFGQGTRLTVV.

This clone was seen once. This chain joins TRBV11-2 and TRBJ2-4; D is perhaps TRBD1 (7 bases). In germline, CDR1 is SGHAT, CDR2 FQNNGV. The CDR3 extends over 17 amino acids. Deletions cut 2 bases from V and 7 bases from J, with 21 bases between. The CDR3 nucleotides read TGTGCCAGCAGCTTATTTGCAGGGGGGATCGTTCTTAACATTCAGTACTTC. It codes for CASSLFAGGIVLNIQYF.

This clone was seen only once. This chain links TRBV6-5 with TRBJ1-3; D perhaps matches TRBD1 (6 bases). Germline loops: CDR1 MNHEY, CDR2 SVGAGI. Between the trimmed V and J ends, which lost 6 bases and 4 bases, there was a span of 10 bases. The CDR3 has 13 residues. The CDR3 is CASSRTDGNTIYF. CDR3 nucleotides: TGTGCCAGCAGCCGGACAGACGGAAACACCATATATTTT.

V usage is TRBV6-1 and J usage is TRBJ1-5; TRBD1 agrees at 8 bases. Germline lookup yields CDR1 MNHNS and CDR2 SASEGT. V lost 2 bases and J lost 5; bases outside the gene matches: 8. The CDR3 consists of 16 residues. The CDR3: CASSEQGAAGDQPQHF. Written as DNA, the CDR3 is TGTGCCAGCAGTGAACAGGGGGCGGCGGGGGATCAGCCCCAGCATTTT.

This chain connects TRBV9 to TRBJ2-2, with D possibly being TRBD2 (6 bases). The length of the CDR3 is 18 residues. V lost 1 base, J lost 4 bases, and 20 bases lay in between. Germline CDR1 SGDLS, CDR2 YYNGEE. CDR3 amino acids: CASSVTPDLRGSTGELFF. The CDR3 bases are TGTGCCAGCAGCGTAACCCCAGATTTGCGGGGTAGCACCGGGGAGCTGTTTTTT.

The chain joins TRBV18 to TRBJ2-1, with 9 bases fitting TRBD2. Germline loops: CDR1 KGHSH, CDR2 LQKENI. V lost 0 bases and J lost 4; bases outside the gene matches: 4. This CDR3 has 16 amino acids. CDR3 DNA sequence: TGTGCCAGCTCACCACCGATACTAGCGGGTTACAATGAGCAGTTCTTC. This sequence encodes CASSPPILAGYNEQFF.

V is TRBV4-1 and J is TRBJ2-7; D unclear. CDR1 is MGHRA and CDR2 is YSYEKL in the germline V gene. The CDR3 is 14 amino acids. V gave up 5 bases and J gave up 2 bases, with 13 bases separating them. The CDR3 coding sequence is TGCGCCAGCAGCGAAAGTTTGGGCCCCTACGAGCAGTACTTC. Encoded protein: CASSESLGPYEQYF.

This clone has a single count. The CDR3 DNA is TGTGCCAGCAAAATACAAGGGGTTCCCTACGAGCAGTACTTC. This sequence encodes CASKIQGVPYEQYF. The V gene is TRBV28, the J gene TRBJ2-7; the D gene is possibly TRBD1 (5 bases). Germline V lookup: CDR1 MDHEN, CDR2 SYDVKM. The CDR3 consists of 14 residues. V was shortened by 7 bases and J by 2 bases, with 15 bases between the two germline ends.

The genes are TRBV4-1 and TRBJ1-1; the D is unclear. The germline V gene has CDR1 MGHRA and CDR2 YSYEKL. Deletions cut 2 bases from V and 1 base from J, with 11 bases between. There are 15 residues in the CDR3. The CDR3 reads CASSQSRHPNTEAFF. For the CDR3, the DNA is TGCGCCAGCAGCCAATCCCGACACCCGAACACTGAAGCTTTCTTT.

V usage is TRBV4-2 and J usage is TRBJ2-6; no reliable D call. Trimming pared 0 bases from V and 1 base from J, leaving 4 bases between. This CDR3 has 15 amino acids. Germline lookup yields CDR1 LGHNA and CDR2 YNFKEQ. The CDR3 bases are TGTGCCAGCAGCCAAGACGGGTCTGGGGCCAACGTCCTGACTTTC. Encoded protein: CASSQDGSGANVLTF.